One and the same sample provided the 32 T cell receptor beta chains below, sequenced in a study of cytomegalovirus exposure and HLA in healthy donors. Primers included in the PCR were 60 Vbeta and 13 Jbeta primers. Repertoires were generated with immunoSEQ multiplex PCR, while TCRdb's copy carries only in-frame clones and drops some. The sample has some 160,000 clones; over 75% are singletons. The material sequenced was PBMCs. Receptors originate from a woman aged 45-65 years in good health and CMV-seronegative.

V and J are TRBV9 and TRBJ2-2, with a possible D match to TRBD1 (5 bases). The CDR3 has 13 amino acids. Trimming pared 3 bases from V and 6 bases from J, leaving 9 bases between. Germline V gene lookup returns CDR1 SGDLS and CDR2 YYNGEE. CDR3 residues: CASSAGFSGELFF. In DNA form, the CDR3 reads TGTGCCAGCAGCGCAGGGTTTTCCGGGGAGCTGTTTTTT.

The chain uses TRBV7-2 and TRBJ1-6; tentatively, D is TRBD1 (5 bases). The CDR3 is 16 amino acids. Germline loops: CDR1 SGHTA, CDR2 FQGNSA. V gave up 2 bases and J gave up 10 bases, with 18 bases separating them. The CDR3 here is CASSLYLAGGGSPLHF. The CDR3 coding sequence is TGTGCCAGCAGCTTATATCTAGCCGGGGGGGGATCACCCCTCCACTTT.

The chain links TRBV15 to TRBJ1-4, with 7 bases identical to TRBD1. V shed 6 bases, J shed 8 bases, and the junction held 6 bases outside the gene matches. The CDR3 extends over 13 amino acids. Germline values: CDR1 LNHNV, CDR2 YYDKDF (reference sequence). CDR3 nucleotide sequence: TGTGCCACCAGTCGACAGGGTCGCGAAAAACTGTTTTTT. Residues: CATSRQGREKLFF.

Only a few counts were recorded for this clone. DNA of the CDR3: TGTGCCAGCAGTTTTAACGGCAGGGGAGGGTATTCACCCCTCCACTTT. It specifies CASSFNGRGGYSPLHF. The chain has TRBV28 and TRBJ1-6; tentative D call: TRBD1 (6 bases). V lost 3 bases and J 8 bases, leaving 17 bases between the germline ends. Germline V CDR1 and CDR2: MDHEN, SYDVKM. There are 16 residues in the CDR3.

This clone occurred a few times. V usage is TRBV7-9 and J usage is TRBJ1-2, with no clear D. The CDR3 runs to 14 residues. The germline V and J ends were trimmed by 5 bases and 4 bases, with 14 bases remaining between them. Germline V CDR1 and CDR2: SEHNR, FQNEAQ (reference sequence). The CDR3 nucleotides are TGTGCCAGCAGCCCAGATTGGTCGGGCTATGGCTACACCTTC. As protein: CASSPDWSGYGYTF.

This clone was seen a single time. The chain joins TRBV28 to TRBJ1-1; a possible D gene is TRBD1 (6 bases). V was pared by 7 bases and J by 1 base, with 16 bases between. CDR1 is MDHEN, CDR2 SYDVKM, per germline. The CDR3 has 15 amino acids. The CDR3 is CASTLGGAGNTEAFF. The CDR3 nucleotides read TGTGCCAGCACCCTGGGGGGGGCAGGGAACACTGAAGCTTTCTTT.

V is TRBV2 and J is TRBJ2-1, with 7 bases that match TRBD2. CDR1 and CDR2 from the germline V gene are SNHLY and FYNNEI. The length of the CDR3 is 15 residues. V shed 0 bases and J 8 bases; nucleotides not matched to a gene: 7. CDR3 coding DNA: TGTGCCAGCAGTGAAGCAGGGAGGGGAATCGATGAGCAGTTCTTC. Translation: CASSEAGRGIDEQFF.

The V and J genes are TRBV27 and TRBJ2-7; no clear D. The V gene lost 2 bases and the J gene lost 1 base, with 9 bases spanning the gap. CDR1 MNHEY and CDR2 SMNVEV come from the germline V gene (reference sequence). There are 14 residues in the CDR3. The CDR3 here is CASSLNGGSYEQYF. CDR3 bases: TGTGCCAGCAGTTTAAATGGCGGATCCTACGAGCAGTACTTC.

The chain couples TRBV5-1 to TRBJ2-5; 8 bases agree with TRBD1. The CDR3 loop spans 14 amino acids. Per germline, CDR1 SGHRS and CDR2 YFSETQ. Trimming at V came to 8 bases and at J to 4 bases, leaving 10 bases not matched to a gene. As DNA, the CDR3 is TGCGCCAGTCACCTCGGACAGGGAGGAGAGACCCAGTACTTC. This encodes CASHLGQGGETQYF. The full variable domain, its missing parts supplied by reference TRBV5-1 and TRBJ2-5, is KAGVTQTPRYLIKTRGQQVTLSCSPISGHRSVSWYQQTPGQGLQFLFEYFSETQRNKGNFPGRFSGRQFSNSRSEMNVSTLELGDSALYLCASHLGQGGETQYFGPGTRLLVL.

CDR3 in amino acids: CAWSVLGSGIQYF. The CDR3 nucleotides are TGTGCCTGGAGTGTACTAGGGTCCGGGATTCAGTACTTC. V gene TRBV30 combines with J gene TRBJ2-4; weak D call: TRBD2 (5 bases). Germline values: CDR1 GTSNPN, CDR2 SVGIG (reference sequence). The CDR3 has 13 residues. Trimming pared 0 bases from V and 10 bases from J, leaving 13 bases between.

This chain links TRBV15 with TRBJ1-2; 11 bases are a match to TRBD1. Germline loops: CDR1 LNHNV, CDR2 YYDKDF (reference sequence). This CDR3 comprises 15 residues. V lost 1 base to trimming and J lost 7 bases; unmatched junction nucleotides: 5. The CDR3 DNA reads as TGTGCCACCAGCAGAGGAAGGACAGGGGGCGGTGGCTACACCTTC. It is translated as CATSRGRTGGGGYTF.

The chain has TRBV28 and TRBJ2-2, with 10 nucleotides matching TRBD1. CDR3 length: 16 amino acids. Germline-derived CDR1 and CDR2 are MDHEN and SYDVKM. Trimming took 5 bases from V and 4 from J; bases not matched to a gene: 7. Here the CDR3 DNA reads TGTGCCAGCAGTACCCGGGACAGGGGAGCCACCGGGGAGCTGTTTTTT. Translating gives CASSTRDRGATGELFF.

V and J are TRBV6-1 and TRBJ1-1, with a weak D call TRBD1 (6 bases). V was trimmed by 6 bases and J by 5 bases, leaving 19 bases between them. Per the germline V gene, CDR1 is MNHNS and CDR2 is SASEGT. The CDR3 runs 15 residues. This chain's CDR3 is CASRPLQGSRTEAFF. The DNA for the CDR3 is TGTGCCAGCAGACCCCTACAGGGATCCAGGACTGAAGCTTTCTTT.

V gene TRBV27 combines with J gene TRBJ2-3; 12 bases line up with TRBD2. The CDR3 loop spans 16 amino acids. The germline CDR1 and CDR2 sequences are MNHEY and SMNVEV (reference sequence). Losses at the gene ends were 4 bases for V and 4 bases for J; bases not matched to a gene: 6. CDR3 nucleotide sequence: TGTGCCAGCAGTTACCTCTGGACTAGCGGGGCAGATACGCAGTATTTT. Its translation: CASSYLWTSGADTQYF.

This clone has just a few counts. One end of the junction fails to match germline, which may point to a read error. The chain has TRBV7-7 and TRBJ1-1; D may be TRBD1 (5 bases). This CDR3 has 13 amino acids. The germline V gene encodes CDR1 SSHAT and CDR2 FNYEAQ (reference sequence). DNA for the CDR3: TGTGCTAGCAGCTTAGGACAGAACACTGAAGCTTTCTTT. Its protein product is CASSLGQNTEAFF.

This clone was counted once. The chain joins TRBV10-3 to TRBJ1-6; 7 bases are a match to TRBD1. The CDR3 extends over 14 amino acids. The trim removed 7 bases at V and 7 bases at J, leaving 7 bases unmatched. Germline V gene lookup returns CDR1 ENHRY and CDR2 SYGVKD. In DNA, the CDR3 is TGTGCCATCACCGAGGAGACAGGGAATTCACCCCTCCACTTT. Translating it yields CAITEETGNSPLHF.

On this clone: Sequence at one end of the junction differs from germline and may be a read error. The rearrangement uses TRBV7-2 and TRBJ1-5; 7 nucleotides agree with TRBD1. In germline, CDR1 is SGHTA, CDR2 FQGNSA. The CDR3 is 14 amino acids. The CDR3 spells CAGRPGTGNQPQHF. The DNA for the CDR3 is TGTGCCGGCAGGCCCGGGACAGGCAATCAGCCCCAGCATTTT.

CDR3 protein: CAWSEHGTVSYEQYF. DNA of the CDR3: TGTGCCTGGAGTGAGCACGGGACAGTTAGCTACGAGCAGTACTTC. The chain couples TRBV30 to TRBJ2-5; 7 bases map to TRBD1. The tail of the sequence fits TRBJ2-7 better, so the J call may be wrong. From germline, CDR1 is GTSNPN and CDR2 SVGIG (reference sequence). The CDR3 extends over 15 amino acids.

The chain is built from TRBV28 and TRBJ1-5; TRBD1 is a possible D gene (6 bases). The CDR3 is 14 residues long. Trimming pared 8 bases from V and 6 bases from J, leaving 17 bases between. Germline V lookup: CDR1 MDHEN, CDR2 SYDVKM. DNA of the CDR3: TGTGCCAGCCGAAAGGGGGGGTCGGGTCAGCCCCAGCATTTT. Translation: CASRKGGSGQPQHF.

The chain combines TRBV7-2 with TRBJ1-5; D is uncertain. The CDR3 extends over 13 amino acids. Between the trimmed V and J ends, which lost 4 bases and 7 bases, there was a span of 11 bases. Germline CDR1 is SGHTA and CDR2 is FQGNSA. The chain's CDR3 is CASSSLPLQPQHF. The CDR3 DNA reads TGTGCCAGCAGCTCCCTCCCCCTCCAGCCCCAGCATTTT.

The chain is built from TRBV5-1 and TRBJ2-7, with TRBD2 matching 13 bases. Trimming removed 4 bases from V and 3 bases from J; junction bases left unmatched: 13. The CDR3 consists of 18 residues. Germline V gene data show CDR1 as SGHRS and CDR2 as YFSETQ. Here the CDR3 reads CASSLTTKRTSGSYEQYF. The DNA of the CDR3 is TGCGCCAGCAGCCTAACAACAAAAAGGACTAGCGGGAGCTACGAGCAGTACTTC.

The V call is TRBV14, the J call TRBJ2-7; D may be TRBD2 (6 bases). This CDR3 contains 16 residues. Germline-derived CDR1 and CDR2 are SGHDN and FVKESK. V was clipped by 3 bases and J by 2 bases, with 17 bases between them. CDR3 in DNA: TGTGCCAGCAGCCACCGGAGGGAAACAAGGGCCTACGAGCAGTACTTC. This gives the protein CASSHRRETRAYEQYF.

Worth noting for this clone: The conserved phenylalanine or tryptophan normally closing the CDR3 is absent here, so this likely arose from a read error. The DNA is left out, because the CDR3 cannot be placed on it with certainty; the CDR3 is given as TCRdb lists it. The rearrangement joins TRBV11-3 to TRBJ1-2; no DNA check was done on the table's D call, TRBD1. Looked up from germline, CDR1 is SGHNT and CDR2 is YENEEA. Counting both end residues, the CDR3 totals 15 amino acids. CDR3 region: CASSLLRDRVQGLHL.

As concerns this clone: The junction departs from the called germline gene at one end, perhaps through a read error. The J gene is TRBJ2-7, the V gene TRBV7-9, with 11 bases aligning to TRBD2. Germline V gives CDR1 SEHNR, CDR2 FQNEAQ (reference sequence). The CDR3 runs 18 residues. The CDR3 bases are TGTTCCAGCAGCCGCATCAAGCTTACTAGCGGGGGCTCCTACGAGCAGTACTTC. It specifies CSSSRIKLTSGGSYEQYF.

This rearrangement joins TRBV18 to TRBJ2-1; 11 nucleotides align to TRBD2. Looked up from germline, CDR1 is KGHSH and CDR2 is LQKENI. Trimming cost V 3 bases and J 7 bases; bases outside gene matches: 5. CDR3 length equals 15 residues. The CDR3 nucleotides read TGTGCCAGCTCACCTCTAGCGGGAGGCAAAAATGAGCAGTTCTTC. Encoded protein: CASSPLAGGKNEQFF.

The rearrangement joins TRBV30 to TRBJ1-5; tentatively, D is TRBD1 (6 bases). The CDR3 has 13 amino acids. Germline CDR1 and CDR2: GTSNPN and SVGIG (reference sequence). V gave up 1 base and J gave up 5 bases, with 9 bases separating them. The CDR3 sequence is CAWSADRYQPQHF. The CDR3 nucleotides are TGTGCCTGGAGTGCGGACAGATATCAGCCCCAGCATTTT. Looking up the rest from reference TRBV30 and TRBJ1-5 gives the full variable domain: SQTIHQWPATLVQPVGSPLSLECTVEGTSNPNLYWYRQAAGRGLQLLFYSVGIGQISSEVPQNLSASRPQDRQFILSSKKLLLSDSGFYLCAWSADRYQPQHFGDGTRLSIL.

The CDR3 DNA follows: TGTGCCAGCAGCTTACAGGCTCATGAAAAACTGTTTTTT. It codes for CASSLQAHEKLFF. The V and J genes are TRBV7-8 and TRBJ1-4, with D uncertain. Germline-derived CDR1 and CDR2 are SGHVS and FQNEAQ. The CDR3 runs 13 residues. The germline V and J ends were trimmed by 2 bases and 6 bases, with 7 bases remaining between them.

The V gene is TRBV5-6, the J gene TRBJ1-4; D gene uncertain. The germline gives CDR1 SGHDT, CDR2 YYEEEE. Between the trimmed V and J ends, which lost 4 bases and 8 bases, there was a span of 15 bases. The length of the CDR3 is 14 residues. The DNA of the CDR3 is TGTGCCAGCAGCCTAGGCGGTTCATGGGAAAAACTGTTTTTT. It encodes CASSLGGSWEKLFF.

The chain recombines TRBV30 with TRBJ2-7; 7 positions agree with TRBD1. V shed 7 bases, J shed 2 bases, and the junction held 8 bases outside the gene matches. CDR3 size: 13 residues. Germline lookup yields CDR1 GTSNPN and CDR2 SVGIG (reference sequence). CDR3 loop: CASTGTATYEQYF. CDR3 sequence (DNA): TGTGCCTCAACCGGGACAGCCACCTACGAGCAGTACTTC.

This rearrangement joins TRBV11-3 to TRBJ1-1; D perhaps matches TRBD1 (5 bases). The CDR3 covers 13 residues. Germline values: CDR1 SGHNT, CDR2 YENEEA. Trimming shortened V by 4 bases and J by 0 bases, and 6 bases separated the two germline ends. CDR3 protein: CASSWGVNTEAFF. CDR3 DNA sequence: TGTGCCAGCAGCTGGGGGGTGAACACTGAAGCTTTCTTT.

The chain uses TRBV29-1 and TRBJ2-3; maybe TRBD1 (6 bases). V lost 7 bases and J lost 1, with 15 bases in between. CDR1 SQVTM and CDR2 ANQGSEA come from the germline V gene. The CDR3 runs 14 residues. CDR3 DNA sequence: TGCAGCGCCCTCAGGGGCGACCGCACAGATACGCAGTATTTT. Amino acid sequence: CSALRGDRTDTQYF.

The J gene is TRBJ1-5, the V gene TRBV28; D is unclear. V dropped 1 base and J dropped 0 bases, with 13 bases sitting between them. Looked up from germline, CDR1 is MDHEN and CDR2 is SYDVKM. This CDR3 has 17 residues. The CDR3, as DNA: TGTGCCAGCAGTTTATTCGGGATCCCAGATAGCAATCAGCCCCAGCATTTT. Its translation is CASSLFGIPDSNQPQHF.